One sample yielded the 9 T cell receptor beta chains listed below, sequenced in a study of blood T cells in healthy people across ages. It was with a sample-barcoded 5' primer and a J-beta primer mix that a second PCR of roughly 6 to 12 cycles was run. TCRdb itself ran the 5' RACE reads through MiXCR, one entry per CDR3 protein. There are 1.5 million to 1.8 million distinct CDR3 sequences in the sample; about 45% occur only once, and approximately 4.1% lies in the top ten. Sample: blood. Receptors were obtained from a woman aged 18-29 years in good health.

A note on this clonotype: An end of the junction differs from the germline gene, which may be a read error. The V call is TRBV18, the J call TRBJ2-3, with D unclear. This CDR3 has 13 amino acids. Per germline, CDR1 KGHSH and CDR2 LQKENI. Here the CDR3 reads CTSSPRNTDTQYF. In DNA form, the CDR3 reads TGTACCAGCTCACCACGTAACACAGATACGCAGTATTTT.

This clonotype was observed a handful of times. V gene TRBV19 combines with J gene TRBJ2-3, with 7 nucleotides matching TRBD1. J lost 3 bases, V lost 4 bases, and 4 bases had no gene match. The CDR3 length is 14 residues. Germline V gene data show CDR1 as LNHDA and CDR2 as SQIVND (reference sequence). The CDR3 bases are TGTGCCAGTAGTAGCCAGGGGGTAACAGATACGCAGTATTTT. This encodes CASSSQGVTDTQYF.

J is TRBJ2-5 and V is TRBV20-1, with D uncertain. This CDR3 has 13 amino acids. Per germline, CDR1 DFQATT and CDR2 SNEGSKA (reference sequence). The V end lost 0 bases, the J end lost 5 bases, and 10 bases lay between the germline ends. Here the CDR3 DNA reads TGCAGTGCTAGAGATTGGGATTCGGAGACCCAGTACTTC. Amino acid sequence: CSARDWDSETQYF.

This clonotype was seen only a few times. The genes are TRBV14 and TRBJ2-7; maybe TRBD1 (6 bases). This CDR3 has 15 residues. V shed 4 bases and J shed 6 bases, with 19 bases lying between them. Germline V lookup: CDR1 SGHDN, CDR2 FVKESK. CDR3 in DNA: TGTGCCAGCAGCCCGCGGACAGCTGTCCCTCCCGAGCAGTACTTC. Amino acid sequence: CASSPRTAVPPEQYF.

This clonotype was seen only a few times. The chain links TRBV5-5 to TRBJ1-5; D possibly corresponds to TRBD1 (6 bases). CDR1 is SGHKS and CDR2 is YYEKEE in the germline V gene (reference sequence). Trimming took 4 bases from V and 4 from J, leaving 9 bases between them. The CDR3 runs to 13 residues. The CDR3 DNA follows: TGTGCCAGCAGCGAGGGGGTGAATCAGCCCCAGCATTTT. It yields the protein CASSEGVNQPQHF.

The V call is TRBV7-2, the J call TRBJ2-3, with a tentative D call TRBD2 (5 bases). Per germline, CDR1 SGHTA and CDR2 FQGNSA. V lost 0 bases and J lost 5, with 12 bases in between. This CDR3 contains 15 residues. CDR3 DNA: TGTGCCAGCAGCTTAGCCTCGGGGAATCAAGATACGCAGTATTTT. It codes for CASSLASGNQDTQYF.

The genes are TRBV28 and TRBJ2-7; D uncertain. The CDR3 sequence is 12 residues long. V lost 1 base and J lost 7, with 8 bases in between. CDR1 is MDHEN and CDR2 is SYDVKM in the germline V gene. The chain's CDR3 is CASSLLATEQYF. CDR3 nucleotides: TGTGCCAGCAGTTTATTGGCGACAGAGCAGTACTTC.

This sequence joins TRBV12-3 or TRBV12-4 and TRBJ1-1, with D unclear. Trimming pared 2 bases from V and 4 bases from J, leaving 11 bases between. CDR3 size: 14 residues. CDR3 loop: CASSLFVFGTEAFF. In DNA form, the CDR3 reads TGTGCCAGCAGTTTATTTGTTTTTGGCACTGAAGCTTTCTTT.

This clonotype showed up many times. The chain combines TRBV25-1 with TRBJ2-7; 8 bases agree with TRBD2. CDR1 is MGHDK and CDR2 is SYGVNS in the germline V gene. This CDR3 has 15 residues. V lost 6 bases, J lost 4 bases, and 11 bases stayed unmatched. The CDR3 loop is CASSGIGLAGYEQYF. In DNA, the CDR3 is TGTGCCAGCAGCGGAATCGGTCTAGCGGGTTACGAGCAGTACTTC.